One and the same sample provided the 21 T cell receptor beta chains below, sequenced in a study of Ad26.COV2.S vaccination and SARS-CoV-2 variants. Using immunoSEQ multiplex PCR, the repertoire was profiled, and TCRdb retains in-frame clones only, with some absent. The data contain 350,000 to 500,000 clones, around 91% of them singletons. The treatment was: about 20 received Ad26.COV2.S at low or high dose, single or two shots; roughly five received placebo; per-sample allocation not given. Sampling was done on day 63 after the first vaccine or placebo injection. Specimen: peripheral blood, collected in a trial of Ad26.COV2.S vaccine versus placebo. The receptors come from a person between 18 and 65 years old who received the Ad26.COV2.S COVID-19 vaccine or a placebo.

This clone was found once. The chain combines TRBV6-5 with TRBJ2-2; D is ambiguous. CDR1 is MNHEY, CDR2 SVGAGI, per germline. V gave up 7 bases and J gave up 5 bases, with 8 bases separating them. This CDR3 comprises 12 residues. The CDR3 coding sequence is TGTGCCAGCATTTATGGGACCGGGGAGCTGTTTTTT. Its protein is CASIYGTGELFF.

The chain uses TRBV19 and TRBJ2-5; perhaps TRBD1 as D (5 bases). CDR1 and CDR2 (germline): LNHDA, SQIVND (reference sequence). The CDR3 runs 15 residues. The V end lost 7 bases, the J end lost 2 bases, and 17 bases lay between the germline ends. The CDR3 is CASKGSGWGQETQYF. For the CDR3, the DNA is TGTGCCAGTAAGGGGTCAGGGTGGGGTCAAGAGACCCAGTACTTC.

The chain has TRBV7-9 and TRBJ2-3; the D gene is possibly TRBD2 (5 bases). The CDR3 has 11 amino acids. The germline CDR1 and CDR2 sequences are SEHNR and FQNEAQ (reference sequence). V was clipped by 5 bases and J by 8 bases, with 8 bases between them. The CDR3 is CASSPEGTQYF. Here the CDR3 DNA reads TGTGCCAGCAGCCCCGAGGGTACGCAGTATTTT. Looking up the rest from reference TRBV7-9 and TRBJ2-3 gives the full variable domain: DTGVSQNPRHKITKRGQNVTFRCDPISEHNRLYWYRQTLGQGPEFLTYFQNEAQLEKSRLLSDRFSAERPKGSFSTLEIQRTEQGDSAMYLCASSPEGTQYFGPGTRLTVL.

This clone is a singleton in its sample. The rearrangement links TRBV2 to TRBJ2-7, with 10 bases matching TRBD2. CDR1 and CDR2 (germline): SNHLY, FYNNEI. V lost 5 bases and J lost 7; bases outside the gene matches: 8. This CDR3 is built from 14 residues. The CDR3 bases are TGTGCCAGCAGTCGGCTAGCGGGAGCTTGGGAGCAGTACTTC. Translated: CASSRLAGAWEQYF.

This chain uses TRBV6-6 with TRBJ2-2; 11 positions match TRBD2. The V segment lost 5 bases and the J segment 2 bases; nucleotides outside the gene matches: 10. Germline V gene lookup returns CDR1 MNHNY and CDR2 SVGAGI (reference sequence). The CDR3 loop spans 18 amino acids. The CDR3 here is CASSLGLAGSPNTGELFF. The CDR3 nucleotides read TGTGCCAGCAGTCTAGGACTAGCGGGCTCCCCCAACACCGGGGAGCTGTTTTTT.

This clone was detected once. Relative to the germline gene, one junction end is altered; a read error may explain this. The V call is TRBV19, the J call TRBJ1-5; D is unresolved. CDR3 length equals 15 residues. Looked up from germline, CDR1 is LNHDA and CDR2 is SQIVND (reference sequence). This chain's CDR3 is CVSSIDRLGNQPQHF. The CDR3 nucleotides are TGTGTCAGTAGTATAGATCGGTTAGGGAATCAGCCCCAGCATTTT. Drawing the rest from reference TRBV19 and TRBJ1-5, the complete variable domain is DGGITQSPKYLFRKEGQNVTLSCEQNLNHDAMYWYRQDPGQGLRLIYYSQIVNDFQKGDIAEGYSVSREKKESFPLTVTSAQKNPTAFYLCVSSIDRLGNQPQHFGDGTRLSIL.

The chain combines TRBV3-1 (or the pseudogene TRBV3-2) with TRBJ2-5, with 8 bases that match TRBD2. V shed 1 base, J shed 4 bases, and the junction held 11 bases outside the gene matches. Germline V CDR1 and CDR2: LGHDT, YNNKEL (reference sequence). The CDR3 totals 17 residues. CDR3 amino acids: CASSQVRRAGGRETQYF. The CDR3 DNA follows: TGTGCCAGCAGCCAAGTACGGCGGGCGGGAGGAAGAGAGACCCAGTACTTC.

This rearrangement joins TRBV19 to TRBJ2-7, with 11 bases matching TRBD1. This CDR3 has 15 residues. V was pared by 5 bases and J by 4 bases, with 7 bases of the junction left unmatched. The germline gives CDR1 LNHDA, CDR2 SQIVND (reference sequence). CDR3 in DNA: TGTGCCAGTAGTGTCGGACAGGGGGCGACGTACGAGCAGTACTTC. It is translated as CASSVGQGATYEQYF.

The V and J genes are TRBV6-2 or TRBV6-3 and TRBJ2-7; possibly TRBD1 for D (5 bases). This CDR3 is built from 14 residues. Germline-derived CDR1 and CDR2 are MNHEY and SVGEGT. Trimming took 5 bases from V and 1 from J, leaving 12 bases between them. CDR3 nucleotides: TGTGCCAGCAGTATGACAGTCCCATCCTACGAGCAGTACTTC. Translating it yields CASSMTVPSYEQYF.

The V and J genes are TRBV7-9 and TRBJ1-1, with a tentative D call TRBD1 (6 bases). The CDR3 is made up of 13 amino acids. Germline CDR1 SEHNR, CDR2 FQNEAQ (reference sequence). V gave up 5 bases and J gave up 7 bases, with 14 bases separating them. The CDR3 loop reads CASSRTGTNEAFF. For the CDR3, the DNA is TGTGCCAGCAGCCGTACAGGGACCAATGAAGCTTTCTTT.

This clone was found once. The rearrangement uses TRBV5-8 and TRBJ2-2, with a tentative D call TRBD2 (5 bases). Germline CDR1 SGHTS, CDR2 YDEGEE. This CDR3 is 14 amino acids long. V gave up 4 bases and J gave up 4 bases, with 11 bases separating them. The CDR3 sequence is CASSRGAATGELFF. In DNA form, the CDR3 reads TGTGCCAGCAGCCGTGGAGCGGCCACCGGGGAGCTGTTTTTT.

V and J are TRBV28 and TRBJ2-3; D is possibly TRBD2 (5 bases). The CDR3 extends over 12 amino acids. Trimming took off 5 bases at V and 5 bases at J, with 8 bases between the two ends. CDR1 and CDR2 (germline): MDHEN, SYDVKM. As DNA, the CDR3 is TGTGCCAGCAGTACTAGGGTAGATACGCAGTATTTT. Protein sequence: CASSTRVDTQYF.

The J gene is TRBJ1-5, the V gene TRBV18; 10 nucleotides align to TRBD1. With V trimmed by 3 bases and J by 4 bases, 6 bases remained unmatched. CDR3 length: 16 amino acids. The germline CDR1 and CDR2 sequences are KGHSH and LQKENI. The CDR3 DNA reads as TGTGCCAGCTCACCGCCCGGACAGGGGGTAAATCAGCCCCAGCATTTT. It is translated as CASSPPGQGVNQPQHF.

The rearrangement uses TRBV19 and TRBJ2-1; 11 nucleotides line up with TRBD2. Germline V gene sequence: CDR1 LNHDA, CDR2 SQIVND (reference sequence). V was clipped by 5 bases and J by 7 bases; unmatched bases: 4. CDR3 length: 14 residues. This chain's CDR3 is CASSLSSGGNEQFF. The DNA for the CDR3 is TGTGCCAGTAGTCTCTCTAGCGGGGGGAATGAGCAGTTCTTC.

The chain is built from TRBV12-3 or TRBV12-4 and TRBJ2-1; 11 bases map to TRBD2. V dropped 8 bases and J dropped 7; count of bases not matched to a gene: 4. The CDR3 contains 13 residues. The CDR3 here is CASRPSGRNEQFF. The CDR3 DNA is TGTGCCAGCCGCCCTAGCGGGAGGAATGAGCAGTTCTTC.

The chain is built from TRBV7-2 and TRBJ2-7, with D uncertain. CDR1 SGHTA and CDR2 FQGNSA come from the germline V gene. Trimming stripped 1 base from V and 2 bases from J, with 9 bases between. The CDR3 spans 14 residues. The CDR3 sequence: CASSLGRLPYEQYF. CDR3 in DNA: TGTGCCAGCAGCTTAGGCCGCCTCCCCTACGAGCAGTACTTC. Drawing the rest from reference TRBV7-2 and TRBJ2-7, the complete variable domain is GAGVSQSPSNKVTEKGKDVELRCDPISGHTALYWYRQSLGQGLEFLIYFQGNSAPDKSGLPSDRFSAERTGGSVSTLTIQRTQQEDSAVYLCASSLGRLPYEQYFGPGTRLTVT.

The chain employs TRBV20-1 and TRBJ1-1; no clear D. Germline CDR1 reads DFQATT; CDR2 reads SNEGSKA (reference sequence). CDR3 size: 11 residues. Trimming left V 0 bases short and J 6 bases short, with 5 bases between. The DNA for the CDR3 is TGCAGTGCTAGAGATCGGTCTGAAGCTTTCTTT. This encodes CSARDRSEAFF.

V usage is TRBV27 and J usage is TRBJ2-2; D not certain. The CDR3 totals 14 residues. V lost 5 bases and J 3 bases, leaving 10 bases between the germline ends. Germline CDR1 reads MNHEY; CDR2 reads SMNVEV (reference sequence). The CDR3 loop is CASSASTYTGELFF. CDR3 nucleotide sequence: TGTGCCAGCAGTGCCTCCACCTACACCGGGGAGCTGTTTTTT.

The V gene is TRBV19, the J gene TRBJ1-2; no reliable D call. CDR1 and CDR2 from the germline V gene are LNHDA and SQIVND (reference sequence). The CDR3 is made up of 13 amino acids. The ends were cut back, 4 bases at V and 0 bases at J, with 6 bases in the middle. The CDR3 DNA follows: TGTGCCAGTAGTACTTTAGCTAACTATGGCTACACCTTC. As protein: CASSTLANYGYTF. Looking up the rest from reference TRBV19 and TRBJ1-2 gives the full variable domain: DGGITQSPKYLFRKEGQNVTLSCEQNLNHDAMYWYRQDPGQGLRLIYYSQIVNDFQKGDIAEGYSVSREKKESFPLTVTSAQKNPTAFYLCASSTLANYGYTFGSGTRLTVV.

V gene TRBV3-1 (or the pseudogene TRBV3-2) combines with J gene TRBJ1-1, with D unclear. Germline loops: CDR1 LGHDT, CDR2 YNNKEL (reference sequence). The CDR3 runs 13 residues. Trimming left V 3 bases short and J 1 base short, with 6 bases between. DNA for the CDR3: TGTGCCAGCAGCCATGGAAAGAACACTGAAGCTTTCTTT. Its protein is CASSHGKNTEAFF.

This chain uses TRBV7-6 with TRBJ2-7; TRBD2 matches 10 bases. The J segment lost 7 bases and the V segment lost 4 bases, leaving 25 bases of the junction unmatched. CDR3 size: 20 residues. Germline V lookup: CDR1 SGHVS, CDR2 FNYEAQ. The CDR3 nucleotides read TGTGCCAGCAGCTCCGCCGAGGGTTCTCTAGCGGGAGCCACCTGGGGGGAGCAGTACTTC. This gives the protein CASSSAEGSLAGATWGEQYF.